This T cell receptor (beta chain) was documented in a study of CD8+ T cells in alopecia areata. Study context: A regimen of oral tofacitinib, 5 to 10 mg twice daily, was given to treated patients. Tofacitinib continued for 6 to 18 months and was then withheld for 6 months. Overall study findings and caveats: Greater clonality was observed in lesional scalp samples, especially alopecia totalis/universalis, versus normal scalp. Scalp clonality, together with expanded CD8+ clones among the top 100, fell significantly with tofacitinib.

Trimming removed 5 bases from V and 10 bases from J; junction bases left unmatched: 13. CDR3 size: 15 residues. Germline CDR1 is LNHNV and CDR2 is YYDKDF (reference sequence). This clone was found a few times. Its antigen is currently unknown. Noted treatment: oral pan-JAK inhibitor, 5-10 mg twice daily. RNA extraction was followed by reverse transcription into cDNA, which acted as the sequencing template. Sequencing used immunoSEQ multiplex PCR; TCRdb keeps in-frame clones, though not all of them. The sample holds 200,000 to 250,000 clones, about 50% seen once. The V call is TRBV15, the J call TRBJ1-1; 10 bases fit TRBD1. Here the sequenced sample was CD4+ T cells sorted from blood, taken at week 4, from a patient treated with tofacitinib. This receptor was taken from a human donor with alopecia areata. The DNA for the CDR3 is TGTGCCACCAGCGACGGGACAGGGGTCGGTCGTGGAGCTTTCTTT. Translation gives CATSDGTGVGRGAFF.